One and the same sample provided the 8 T cell receptor beta chains below, sequenced in a study of blood T cell repertoires in COVID-19. Clones were sequenced by immunoSEQ multiplex PCR, and TCRdb holds only the in-frame ones, with some missing. The sample holds approximately 110,000 clones, approximately 80% seen once. The sequenced material came from peripheral blood. The source is a man aged 80 or over with acute or convalescent COVID-19.

The chain joins TRBV5-1 to TRBJ2-2; D gene ambiguous. In germline, CDR1 is SGHRS, CDR2 YFSETQ. Between the trimmed V and J ends, which lost 0 bases and 1 base, there was a span of 7 bases. The CDR3 sequence is 15 residues long. The CDR3 DNA is TGCGCCAGCAGCTTGGAGTCAGGGAACACCGGGGAGCTGTTTTTT. Its protein product is CASSLESGNTGELFF.

This clone was observed a few times. J is TRBJ1-6 and V is TRBV7-9; unclear D gene. Deletions cut 5 bases from V and 5 bases from J, with 7 bases between. CDR1 and CDR2 from the germline V gene are SEHNR and FQNEAQ (reference sequence). The CDR3 length is 13 residues. This CDR3 reads CASSGSNNSPLHF. The CDR3 nucleotides read TGTGCCAGCAGCGGCAGTAATAATTCACCCCTCCACTTT. Filled out from reference TRBV7-9 and TRBJ1-6, the complete variable domain reads DTGVSQNPRHKITKRGQNVTFRCDPISEHNRLYWYRQTLGQGPEFLTYFQNEAQLEKSRLLSDRFSAERPKGSFSTLEIQRTEQGDSAMYLCASSGSNNSPLHFGNGTRLTVT.

V is TRBV5-4 and J is TRBJ1-1; weak D call: TRBD1 (6 bases). This CDR3 has 15 amino acids. The germline V gene has CDR1 SGHNT and CDR2 YYREEE (reference sequence). Trimming left V 4 bases short and J 3 bases short, with 16 bases between. This chain's CDR3 is CASSPGTGRDTEAFF. The CDR3, as DNA: TGTGCCAGCAGCCCGGGAACAGGGAGGGACACTGAAGCTTTCTTT.

The V call is TRBV7-2, the J call TRBJ2-3; D may be TRBD2 (6 bases). CDR3 size: 15 residues. The V and J ends lost 0 bases and 5 bases respectively, with 12 bases between them. Germline CDR1 and CDR2: SGHTA and FQGNSA. CDR3 nucleotide sequence: TGTGCCAGCAGCTTAGCGGGACTCGCGGGAGATACGCAGTATTTT. It specifies CASSLAGLAGDTQYF.

The rearrangement joins TRBV7-9 to TRBJ2-7; a possible D gene is TRBD1 (6 bases). Germline V CDR1 and CDR2: SEHNR, FQNEAQ (reference sequence). V lost 1 base and J 3 bases, leaving 22 bases between the germline ends. This CDR3 has 18 residues. In nucleotides, the CDR3 is TGTGCCAGCAGCTTAGGGCTACGGACAGATCCGTGGGGCTACGAGCAGTACTTC. This codes for CASSLGLRTDPWGYEQYF. The whole variable domain, remainder taken from reference TRBV7-9 and TRBJ2-7, is DTGVSQNPRHKITKRGQNVTFRCDPISEHNRLYWYRQTLGQGPEFLTYFQNEAQLEKSRLLSDRFSAERPKGSFSTLEIQRTEQGDSAMYLCASSLGLRTDPWGYEQYFGPGTRLTVT.

This clone showed up just once. The rearrangement links TRBV7-3 to TRBJ2-7; 7 nucleotides align to TRBD2. CDR1 is SGHTA and CDR2 is FQGTGA in the germline V gene. The trim removed 3 bases at V and 4 bases at J, leaving 21 bases unmatched. The length of the CDR3 is 19 residues. CDR3 sequence (DNA): TGTGCCAGCAGCTTCCTTGGTCCAGCGGGAACTACAAACCATTACGAGCAGTACTTC. The encoded protein is CASSFLGPAGTTNHYEQYF.

The chain combines TRBV25-1 with TRBJ1-5; D gene uncertain. CDR1 is MGHDK, CDR2 SYGVNS, per germline. V lost 5 bases to trimming and J lost 0 bases, with 5 bases between them. The CDR3 covers 13 residues. In nucleotides, the CDR3 is TGTGCCAGCAGTTTACATAGCAATCAGCCCCAGCATTTT. Encoded protein: CASSLHSNQPQHF.

V is TRBV5-4 and J is TRBJ2-7; 9 bases line up with TRBD1. The CDR3 is 15 residues long. Germline V CDR1 and CDR2: SGHNT, YYREEE (reference sequence). J was trimmed by 2 bases and V by 4 bases; bases with no gene match: 7. The chain's CDR3 is CASSNTGGSTYEQYF. For the CDR3, the DNA is TGTGCCAGCAGCAACACAGGGGGCTCAACCTACGAGCAGTACTTC.